What follows are 20 T cell receptor beta chains derived from one specimen sequenced in a study of CD8+ T cells in alopecia areata (dated by TCRdb to 2017 to 2018). The library was produced with the immunoSEQ multiplex PCR assay. RNA was extracted from all samples and reverse transcribed into cDNA as template for TCR sequencing. TCRdb provides this immuneACCESS table in a form limited to in-frame rearrangements. Some clones are lacking; in checked studies, under half of them reflect an unresolved V gene, and why the rest are absent is not known. Counted in this sample were about 140,000 clones; approximately 86% of them appeared once. The ten top clones hold around 13% of the sample. The time point tag for this specimen amounts to: four to five weeks on oral tofacitinib. In light of the paper, this sample's treatment or condition label describes: oral pan-JAK inhibitor, 5-10 mg twice daily. Sequencing was performed on CD8+ T cells sorted from blood, taken at week 4, from a patient treated with tofacitinib. The receptors were gathered from a human donor with alopecia areata.

The chain links TRBV25-1 to TRBJ2-6; D is perhaps TRBD2 (5 bases). This CDR3 has 14 amino acids. Germline CDR1 is MGHDK and CDR2 is SYGVNS. Between the trimmed V and J ends, which lost 8 bases and 0 bases, there was a span of 8 bases. The DNA for the CDR3 is TGTGCCAGCGGAGAGGGCTCTGGGGCCAACGTCCTGACTTTC. Amino acids: CASGEGSGANVLTF.

The CDR3 sequence is CASSSPPRTGRIEAFF. The CDR3 nucleotides read TGTGCCAGCAGTTCACCCCCGAGGACAGGGAGAATTGAAGCTTTCTTT. This chain uses TRBV27 with TRBJ1-1; 8 bases map to TRBD1. Germline V gene data show CDR1 as MNHEY and CDR2 as SMNVEV (reference sequence). CDR3 length: 16 amino acids. With 4 bases clipped from V and 7 bases from J, the junction kept 14 bases outside the gene matches.

This clone was observed once. The gene calls are TRBV27 and TRBJ2-7; D possibly matches TRBD1 or TRBD2 (6 bases each). The V gene lost 10 bases and the J gene lost 6 bases, with 16 bases spanning the gap. CDR1 and CDR2 from the germline V gene are MNHEY and SMNVEV (reference sequence). This CDR3 comprises 12 residues. The CDR3 reads CATSQGGTEQYF. In nucleotides, the CDR3 is TGTGCCACCAGCCAAGGGGGGACCGAGCAGTACTTC.

The rearrangement uses TRBV29-1 and TRBJ1-2, with TRBD1 matching 9 bases. The CDR3 sequence is 15 residues long. V gave up 0 bases and J gave up 2 bases; unmatched junction bases: 4. Germline CDR1 and CDR2: SQVTM and ANQGSEA. CDR3 in amino acids: CSVEDRDRVNYGYTF. Written as DNA, the CDR3 is TGCAGCGTTGAAGACCGGGACAGGGTAAACTATGGCTACACCTTC.

The chain links TRBV4-1 to TRBJ2-1; 7 positions agree with TRBD1. The CDR3 contains 15 residues. Trimming took 1 base from V and 1 from J; bases not matched to a gene: 1. Germline assignment: CDR1 MGHRA and CDR2 YSYEKL. In DNA form, the CDR3 reads TGCGCCAGCAGCCAAGTACAGGGGTCCTACAATGAGCAGTTCTTC. Protein: CASSQVQGSYNEQFF.

The rearrangement joins TRBV27 to TRBJ2-7; the match to TRBD1 covers 8 bases. J gave up 2 bases and V 8 bases, and 8 bases lay outside the gene matches. Germline V CDR1 and CDR2: MNHEY, SMNVEV (reference sequence). The CDR3 runs to 14 residues. The CDR3 nucleotides read TGTGCCAGCCAGAGGACAGGGTCCGCCTACGAGCAGTACTTC. Its protein product is CASQRTGSAYEQYF.

This clone has a handful of counts. V gene TRBV7-9 combines with J gene TRBJ2-7; 9 positions match TRBD1. The V and J ends lost 5 bases and 3 bases, in that order; junction bases with no gene match: 8. The germline CDR1 and CDR2 sequences are SEHNR and FQNEAQ (reference sequence). The CDR3 is 15 residues long. In DNA form, the CDR3 reads TGTGCCAGCAGCCCGCCGGGACAGGGAAACTACGAGCAGTACTTC. Protein: CASSPPGQGNYEQYF.

CDR3: CASSITGTVRDTQYF. CDR3 sequence (DNA): TGTGCCAGTAGTATAACGGGGACAGTCCGAGATACGCAGTATTTT. The gene calls are TRBV19 and TRBJ2-3, with 7 bases lining up with TRBD1. J lost 5 bases, V lost 2 bases, and 7 bases had no gene match. Germline loops: CDR1 LNHDA, CDR2 SQIVND (reference sequence). The CDR3 has 15 residues.

The rearrangement joins TRBV19 to TRBJ2-1, with D hard to call. CDR3 size: 15 residues. Trimming took off 5 bases at V and 0 bases at J, with 11 bases between the two ends. Germline V gene lookup returns CDR1 LNHDA and CDR2 SQIVND (reference sequence). The CDR3 coding sequence is TGTGCCAGTAGTGTCGCGTTGTCCTCCTACAATGAGCAGTTCTTC. This translates into CASSVALSSYNEQFF.

The chain recombines TRBV5-1 with TRBJ2-1; TRBD1 matches at 7 bases. Germline V CDR1 and CDR2: SGHRS, YFSETQ. The CDR3 is 16 residues long. The V gene end was trimmed by 3 bases and the J gene end by 0 bases; junction bases not matched to a gene: 6. Here the CDR3 reads CASSSHRGSSYNEQFF. As DNA, the CDR3 is TGCGCCAGCAGCTCCCACAGGGGAAGCTCCTACAATGAGCAGTTCTTC. The variable domain in full, completed from reference TRBV5-1 and TRBJ2-1, reads KAGVTQTPRYLIKTRGQQVTLSCSPISGHRSVSWYQQTPGQGLQFLFEYFSETQRNKGNFPGRFSGRQFSNSRSEMNVSTLELGDSALYLCASSSHRGSSYNEQFFGPGTRLTVL.

The chain carries TRBV7-9 and TRBJ2-2, with TRBD2 as a possible D gene (6 bases). This CDR3 has 11 residues. The germline gives CDR1 SEHNR, CDR2 FQNEAQ (reference sequence). V was trimmed by 8 bases and J by 6 bases, leaving 7 bases between them. CDR3: CASPSAGELFF. The CDR3 coding sequence is TGTGCCAGCCCTAGCGCCGGGGAGCTGTTTTTT. Variable domain in full (rest from reference TRBV7-9 and TRBJ2-2): DTGVSQNPRHKITKRGQNVTFRCDPISEHNRLYWYRQTLGQGPEFLTYFQNEAQLEKSRLLSDRFSAERPKGSFSTLEIQRTEQGDSAMYLCASPSAGELFFGEGSRLTVL.

V gene TRBV10-3 combines with J gene TRBJ1-2, with D maybe TRBD1 (6 bases). Germline assignment: CDR1 ENHRY and CDR2 SYGVKD. V was clipped by 10 bases and J by 1 base, with 13 bases between them. CDR3 length: 13 residues. As DNA, the CDR3 is TGTGCCACTCTACAGGGTGTTAACTATGGCTACACCTTC. This encodes CATLQGVNYGYTF.

V usage is TRBV4-1 and J usage is TRBJ2-2; D unresolved. Trimming removed 4 bases from V and 8 bases from J, with 8 bases in between. Germline CDR1 and CDR2: MGHRA and YSYEKL. The length of the CDR3 is 12 residues. The CDR3 nucleotides are TGCGCCAGCAGCCTGCGGCGAGGGGAGCTGTTTTTT. It is translated as CASSLRRGELFF.

This sequence joins TRBV5-1 and TRBJ2-1; perhaps TRBD1 as D (6 bases). Germline V gene lookup returns CDR1 SGHRS and CDR2 YFSETQ. V lost 0 bases, J lost 8 bases, and 9 bases lay in between. There are 13 residues in the CDR3. CDR3 amino acids: CASSLAGTHEQFF. As DNA, the CDR3 is TGCGCCAGCAGCTTGGCCGGGACACATGAGCAGTTCTTC. Together with reference TRBV5-1 and TRBJ2-1, the CDR3 gives the full variable domain: KAGVTQTPRYLIKTRGQQVTLSCSPISGHRSVSWYQQTPGQGLQFLFEYFSETQRNKGNFPGRFSGRQFSNSRSEMNVSTLELGDSALYLCASSLAGTHEQFFGPGTRLTVL.

The chain carries TRBV4-1 and TRBJ1-3, with a weak D call TRBD1 (6 bases). The CDR3 is 15 amino acids. Germline CDR1 and CDR2: MGHRA and YSYEKL. Trimming left V 5 bases short and J 0 bases short, with 11 bases between. The CDR3 bases are TGCGCCAGCAGCTCATGGACAGTCTCTGGAAACACCATATATTTT. Translated: CASSSWTVSGNTIYF.

In regard to this clone: Germline is not matched at one junction end, which may reflect a read error. This rearrangement joins TRBV15 to TRBJ2-3; 8 bases are shared with TRBD1. There are 13 residues in the CDR3. Germline CDR1 reads LNHNV; CDR2 reads YYDKDF (reference sequence). The CDR3 DNA is TGTGCCACCAGCAGGGACCCGGGACAGGAGACCTCTTTT. Its translation: CATSRDPGQETSF.

The genes are TRBV6-1 and TRBJ1-6; no clear D gene. This CDR3 region has 12 residues. V gave up 6 bases and J gave up 10 bases, with 10 bases separating them. The germline gives CDR1 MNHNS, CDR2 SASEGT. The CDR3 spells CASSAGSSPLHF. The CDR3 DNA reads TGTGCCAGCAGCGCGGGTTCGTCACCCCTCCACTTT.

Note on this clone: Other nucleotide sequences from this sample produce the same CDR3. The V call is TRBV29-1, the J call TRBJ2-7, with a weak D call TRBD1 (5 bases). V was shortened by 6 bases and J by 3 bases, with 9 bases between the two germline ends. The germline V gene has CDR1 SQVTM and CDR2 ANQGSEA. This CDR3 has 11 residues. The CDR3 nucleotides read TGCAGCGTGGCAGACAGCTACGAGCAGTACTTC. Its protein is CSVADSYEQYF.

The rearrangement links TRBV7-6 to TRBJ2-4; no clear D. Germline V gives CDR1 SGHVS, CDR2 FNYEAQ. This CDR3 is 12 amino acids long. With 4 bases removed from V and 9 bases from J, the gap between germline ends came to 10 bases. CDR3 in DNA: TGTGCCAGCAGCTCCGACATGGGCATTCAGTACTTC. Residues: CASSSDMGIQYF.

The genes are TRBV30 and TRBJ1-5, with D possibly being TRBD1 (6 bases). Germline V gene sequence: CDR1 GTSNPN, CDR2 SVGIG (reference sequence). V was trimmed by 2 bases and J by 7 bases, leaving 12 bases between them. The CDR3 spans 13 residues. CDR3 protein: CAWSPGAWQPQHF. CDR3 bases: TGTGCCTGGAGTCCGGGGGCTTGGCAGCCCCAGCATTTT.